A selection of T cell receptor beta chains follows, all from one sample in a study of shared clonotypes between healthy human individuals. Produced via immunoSEQ multiplex PCR; TCRdb's table is partial and in-frame only. In the table there are a few million clones, around 95% of which are singletons. The sample consisted of naive CD4+ T cells sorted from blood. Receptors originate from a man aged 18-30 years in good health. Each CDR3 is given with its conserved first and last residue. A D gene is named only where the DNA matches it firmly. For some rows the clone size is stated as once, few or many, or as a class when expanded; others skip it.

V	length	size	D	J	DNA	CDR3
TRBV29-1	12	NA	NA	TRBJ2-1	TGCAGCGGTACGAGCTCCTACAATGAGCAGTTCTTC	CSGTSSYNEQFF
TRBV10-3	12	NA	TRBD1	TRBJ1-3	TGTGCCACCGGTCGAGGGGGCAACACCATATATTTT	CATGRGGNTIYF
TRBV5-1	16	NA	NA	TRBJ1-1	TGCGCCAGCAGCTTGGGACGACCCCTTTTGAACACTGAAGCTTTCTTT	CASSLGRPLLNTEAFF
TRBV6-1	12	NA	NA	TRBJ2-7	TGTGCCAGCAGTGACAGGTACTACGAGCAGTACTTC	CASSDRYYEQYF
TRBV29-1	12	NA	NA	TRBJ1-1	TGCAGCGTCGGACGGTTGAACACTGAAGCTTTCTTT	CSVGRLNTEAFF
TRBV2	14	NA	NA	TRBJ1-4	TGTGCCAGCAGTGAAGTTTTACAGAGCGGGAAACTGTTTTTT	CASSEVLQSGKLFF
TRBV18	15	NA	NA	TRBJ1-5	TGTGCCAGCTCACCGGGCACGGATAGCAATCAGCCCCAGCATTTT	CASSPGTDSNQPQHF
TRBV19	15	NA	NA	TRBJ1-5	TGTGCCAGTAGTATACGGTCAGGCTTTGATCAGCCCCAGCATTTT	CASSIRSGFDQPQHF
TRBV7-9	11	NA	NA	TRBJ2-5	TGTGCCAGCGGGACGGTGGAGACCCAGTACTTC	CASGTVETQYF
TRBV14	13	NA	NA	TRBJ1-6	TGTGCCAGCAGCCTTTGGGGTTATTCACCCCTCCACTTT	CASSLWGYSPLHF
TRBV6-1	14	NA	NA	TRBJ2-5	TGTGCCAGCACTCCGGGAGTGCCGGGTGAGACCCAGTACTTC	CASTPGVPGETQYF
TRBV19	14	NA	NA	TRBJ1-2	TGTGCCAGTAGTGGACAGACTCCGAACTATGGCTACACCTTC	CASSGQTPNYGYTF
TRBV4-1	16	NA	TRBD2	TRBJ2-1	TGCGCCAGCAGCCAATCTCCTAGCGGGACATACAATGAGCAGTTCTTC	CASSQSPSGTYNEQFF
TRBV5-1	15	NA	NA	TRBJ2-1	TGCGCCAGCAGCCCCGACGGAAGCTCCTACAATGAGCAGTTCTTC	CASSPDGSSYNEQFF
TRBV18	13	NA	NA	TRBJ1-4	TGTGCCACTACGCGGGGCCCGAATGAAAAACTGTTTTTT	CATTRGPNEKLFF
TRBV9	15	NA	NA	TRBJ2-7	TGTGCCAGCAGCGTAGAGACAGGTCCAACCTACGAGCAGTACTTC	CASSVETGPTYEQYF
TRBV4-1	16	NA	TRBD1	TRBJ1-2	TGCGCCAGCAGCCAAGGCCTTCAGGGGGCGGGCTATGGCTACACCTTC	CASSQGLQGAGYGYTF
TRBV12-5	13	NA	NA	TRBJ2-1	TGTGCTAGTTCGGACAGCTCTAGGAATGAGCAGTTCTTC	CASSDSSRNEQFF
TRBV6-5	15	NA	NA	TRBJ2-7	TGTGCCAGCAGTTACTCGTCTGTGAGCTCCTACGAGCAGTACTTC	CASSYSSVSSYEQYF
TRBV2	14	NA	TRBD1	TRBJ2-7	TGTGCCAGCAGTCCGGGACAGGGGAGCTACGAGCAGTACTTC	CASSPGQGSYEQYF
TRBV6-5	12	NA	TRBD1	TRBJ1-2	TGTGCCAGCACCCGACAGGGAGATGGCTACACCTTC	CASTRQGDGYTF
TRBV9	15	once	NA	TRBJ2-2	TGTGCCAGCAGCGTAGGAGGGGCCGGCACCGGGGAGCTGTTTTTT	CASSVGGAGTGELFF
TRBV7-2	14	NA	TRBD1	TRBJ2-7	TGTGCCAGCAGCCGAGACAGGGGGAGGCACGAGCAGTACTTC	CASSRDRGRHEQYF
TRBV5-8	16	once	NA	TRBJ1-5	TGTGCCAGCAGCTCCCAGACCGACAAGGGGAATCAGCCCCAGCATTTT	CASSSQTDKGNQPQHF
TRBV6-1	13	NA	TRBD1	TRBJ1-2	TGTGCCAGCAGTGAGATAGGGGGCACTGGCTACACCTTC	CASSEIGGTGYTF
TRBV30	15	NA	TRBD1	TRBJ2-7	TGTGCCTGGACCATACCAGGGGGCAGCCCCTACGAGCAGTACTTC	CAWTIPGGSPYEQYF
TRBV5-6	14	NA	NA	TRBJ1-6	TGTGCCAGCAGACAGGCGGAGAGAAATTCACCCCTCCACTTT	CASRQAERNSPLHF
TRBV30	12	NA	NA	TRBJ2-7	TGTGCCTGGAGTGTACTACGCTACGAGCAGTACTTC	CAWSVLRYEQYF
TRBV28	16	NA	TRBD2	TRBJ2-5	TGTGCCAGCAGCCTAACCGGGGGGGCAACGCAAGAGACCCAGTACTTC	CASSLTGGATQETQYF
TRBV6-5	15	NA	TRBD2	TRBJ2-7	TGTGCCAGCAGTTATTGGGCGGGAGGGCCCTACGAGCAGTACTTC	CASSYWAGGPYEQYF
TRBV19	14	NA	NA	TRBJ1-5	TGTGCCAGTCGCAGGGGATCGGGAAATCAGCCCCAGCATTTT	CASRRGSGNQPQHF
TRBV6-6	15	NA	TRBD1	TRBJ1-5	TGTGCCAGCACTGGGCGACAGGGAGGAAGTCAGCCCCAGCATTTT	CASTGRQGGSQPQHF
TRBV9	14	NA	TRBD1	TRBJ2-1	TGTGCCAGCAGCTCCCGCCGGGACAGCAATGAGCAGTTCTTC	CASSSRRDSNEQFF
TRBV6-1	14	NA	TRBD1	TRBJ1-1	TGTGCCAGCAGACTTAGACAGGGTCGTACTGAAGCTTTCTTT	CASRLRQGRTEAFF
TRBV5-1	10	NA	NA	TRBJ2-5	TGCGCCGCGAGCAGATTGACCCAGTACTTC	CAASRLTQYF
TRBV5-4	17	NA	TRBD1	TRBJ1-6	TGTGCCAGCAGCCCTGGGACAGGGGCGTCTAATAATTCACCCCTCCACTTT	CASSPGTGASNNSPLHF
TRBV6-4	16	once	TRBD1	TRBJ1-5	TGTGCCAGCAGTGACTACAGGGGGCTGAACAATCAGCCCCAGCATTTT	CASSDYRGLNNQPQHF
TRBV2	14	NA	NA	TRBJ2-7	TGTGCCAGCGCCGGATTACAGGTCTCCTACGAGCAGTACTTC	CASAGLQVSYEQYF
TRBV5-4	14	NA	TRBD1	TRBJ2-4	TGTGCCAGCACCCAAATCGCAGGGGGAAACATTCAGTACTTC	CASTQIAGGNIQYF
TRBV29-1	13	NA	NA	TRBJ2-7	TGCAGCGTTGAAGTCCAGGCGGGATACGAGCAGTACTTC	CSVEVQAGYEQYF
TRBV7-9	11	once	NA	TRBJ2-3	TGTGCCAGCAGCCCCCTCGATACGCAGTATTTT	CASSPLDTQYF
TRBV7-9	15	NA	TRBD1	TRBJ2-7	TGTGCCAGCAGCTTAGTTGGACAGGGCTCCTACGAGCAGTACTTC	CASSLVGQGSYEQYF
TRBV18	13	NA	NA	TRBJ1-2	TGTGCCAGCTCACCCCAGGGGCATGCTGGCTACACCTTC	CASSPQGHAGYTF
TRBV15	13	NA	NA	TRBJ2-4	TGTGCCACCAGCAGAGGGGTGGGGAACATTCAGTACTTC	CATSRGVGNIQYF
TRBV5-1	12	NA	NA	TRBJ2-2	TGCGCCAGCAAAACAGACCCCGGGGAGCTGTTTTTT	CASKTDPGELFF
TRBV28	15	NA	NA	TRBJ1-1	TGTGCCAGCAGTTCGACAGCTGCGGGGAGCGCTGAAGCTTTCTTT	CASSSTAAGSAEAFF
TRBV5-1	15	NA	NA	TRBJ2-4	TGCGCCAGCAGCTTGAAGGGGCCACCGGAAAACATTCAGTACTTC	CASSLKGPPENIQYF
TRBV9	16	NA	NA	TRBJ2-1	TGTGCCAGCAGCCCCAGTGGGGGGAGCTCCTACAATGAGCAGTTCTTC	CASSPSGGSSYNEQFF
TRBV7-9	14	NA	TRBD1	TRBJ1-1	TGTGCCAGCAGTTTTGGACAGGGTACATCTGAAGCTTTCTTT	CASSFGQGTSEAFF
TRBV2	12	NA	TRBD1	TRBJ1-6	TGTGCCAGCAAACAGGGGAATTCACCCCTCCACTTT	CASKQGNSPLHF
TRBV5-6	15	NA	NA	TRBJ2-5	TGTGCCAGCAGCTGGGCCGGGACACCACAAGAGACCCAGTACTTC	CASSWAGTPQETQYF